This T cell receptor beta chain was documented in a study of blood T cell repertoires in COVID-19. Trimming left V 5 bases short and J 4 bases short, with 12 bases between. In germline, CDR1 is SGDLS, CDR2 YYNGEE. The CDR3 is made up of 13 amino acids. Here immunoSEQ multiplex PCR was the method, and the copy in TCRdb shows in-frame clones only, minus some. The repertoire holds about 150,000 clones, 80% to 90% seen once, with about 3.2% in the top ten. What was sequenced was peripheral blood. The chain is built from TRBV9 and TRBJ2-5; D possibly corresponds to TRBD2 (5 bases). The TCR sequence derives from a man aged 60 to 69 with active or convalescent COVID-19. The CDR3 loop is CASSVSGGETQYF. The CDR3 bases are TGTGCCAGCAGTGTCAGTGGAGGAGAGACCCAGTACTTC.